This paragraph covers one T cell receptor beta chain sequence. Its antigen is currently unknown. TCR beta libraries were made by quantitative 5'-RACE with molecular barcodes. TCRdb re-derived calls from the 5' RACE reads in MiXCR, one entry per CDR3 protein. The sample includes roughly 350,000 distinct CDR3 sequences, less than 10% of them seen just once. Germline CDR1 and CDR2: MNHEY and SMNVEV (reference sequence). The CDR3 loop spans 11 amino acids. After removal of 8 bases from V and 15 bases from J, the junction contained 7 bases not matched to a gene. This sample is drawn from a study of CD8 T cells in ankylosing spondylitis. Study-level points and caveats: Within matched ankylosing spondylitis synovial fluid, disease-linked clones were reportedly significantly enriched. Earlier work had already found some motif variants in reactive arthritis synovial fluid and blood. A TCR beta motif made of eight highly homologous variants seemed typical of ankylosing spondylitis blood. Peripheral blood samples showed relatively rare disease-linked clones, and these clones were CD8+.

The rearrangement links TRBV27 to TRBJ2-1, with 10 bases identical to TRBD1. The clonotype originates from a male donor with ankylosing spondylitis. Sequencing used blood, either unsorted or a sorted T cell fraction (not recorded which). The CDR3 loop reads CASGGQGRMFF. CDR3 DNA: TGTGCCAGCGGGGGACAGGGGCGTATGTTCTTC.